This TCR beta chain derives from a study of regulatory T cells in long-lasting Graves disease (dated by TCRdb to 2020 to 2022). Looking at the study overall: Antithyroid drugs had been taken for less than 3 months by newly diagnosed Graves' disease patients. Persistent Graves' disease patients were compared with newly diagnosed Graves' disease patients by peripheral blood TCR sequencing and RNA sequencing. The study was registered as a clinical trial and conducted in China. A total of roughly 35 samples underwent TCR sequencing: around 13 from persistent and around 20 from newly diagnosed Graves' disease patients.

The junction shows trimming of 0 bases on V and 9 bases on J, plus 21 bases between the germline ends. CDR1 and CDR2 (DFQATT, SNEGSKA) derive from the germline V gene (reference sequence). Counted from cysteine to phenylalanine, this CDR3 has 17 amino acids. Of all the DNA, just the CDR3 is kept, 51 bases in frame from base 1. The meaning of the sample's time point label: newly diagnosed GD, antithyroid drugs for less than 3 months. For both TCR sequencing and RNA sequencing, RNA was extracted from PBMCs using TRIzol. The diagnosis of Graves' disease followed American Thyroid Association guidelines. The patients came from an endocrinology department in Xi'an, China. From each patient, 8 to 10 milliliters of peripheral blood was collected into an EDTA anticoagulant tube. Ficoll Paque Plus density gradient separation was used to isolate PBMCs, and no additional T cell sorting was done. An Agilent 2100 Bioanalyzer and agarose gel were used to check RNA quality, while a NanoDrop 2000 measured RNA concentration.

Points the paper makes about the study in general: More public clonotypes were shared among persistent patients (roughly 2,700) than among newly diagnosed patients (966). As a limitation, the authors acknowledged that the small sample size may reduce accuracy. Compared with newly diagnosed patients, persistent Graves' disease patients had lower TCR Shannon entropy and fewer highly expanded clones, which suggests clonal expansion. Sequencing and analysis were limited to the TCR beta chain. Peripheral blood alone was examined, since thyroid tissue, which constituted the primary lesion, could not be accessed. Preferential use of TRBV28, TRBJ1-2 and TRBJ2-5 was observed in persistent disease, whereas TRBV20-1 and TRBJ2-1 were favored in newly diagnosed disease.

The library was made by multiplex PCR. Reads for this sample came from an Illumina HiSeq 4000. TCR beta libraries were built with iRepertoire HTBI primers and Arm-PCR amplification of CDR3 regions. PCR products were gel purified before sequencing. The authors' analysis ran thus. A total of 62 TRBV and 14 TRBJ segments were identified across samples and were used for gene usage analysis of CDR3 amino acid clonotypes. COPE and FqMerger were used to merge filtered high-quality paired reads into contigs. BLAST was used to align contigs to IMGT TRBV, TRBD and TRBJ reference genes, with CDR3 defined following IMGT. Clonotypes above 0.1% frequency were classified as highly expanded clones. Repertoire diversity was measured by Shannon entropy, and V-J evenness by the Gini coefficient. A clonotype was considered public if more than one individual shared it. TCRdb took the public reads, trimmed them with fastp at Q25, ran MiXCR for clone calling and kept in-frame beta chains. Duplicate CDR3 protein sequences are folded into a single record with the most common DNA and genes. Clone size and V and J calls follow TCRdb, not the original study. The sample profile shows approximately 250,000 distinct CDR3 sequences; about a sixth of them were found once. The ten largest clones add up to around 20% of the sample.

In this sample, this clonotype turned up many times. It has no known antigen specificity. Per-base qualities were not stored, and no clone one base away is much larger. The chain is assembled from TRBV20-1 and TRBJ1-6; the D gene cannot be named for sure. Here the sequenced sample was peripheral blood mononuclear cells (PBMCs), taken at new diagnosis, from a patient treated with antithyroid drugs. The sequence was collected from a female donor with Graves disease. The DNA sequence reads TGCAGTGCTAGAGATCATGAAGGGCTCAGGATGGGTTCACCCCTCCACTTT. This encodes CSARDHEGLRMGSPLHF.